Following are 18 T cell receptor beta chains from one sample sequenced in a study of PD-L1 blockade in urothelial cancer. Method: immunoSEQ multiplex PCR; TCRdb's copy keeps in-frame clones and lacks some. The profile shows about 88,000 clones, 90% of them singletons. This specimen was PBMCs, taken around atezolizumab (anti-PD-L1) treatment. These receptors were obtained from a man aged 55 to 70 with urothelial cancer.

V and J are TRBV7-9 and TRBJ1-3; tentative D call: TRBD1 (5 bases). The CDR3 loop spans 15 amino acids. The V end lost 1 base, the J end lost 2 bases, and 9 bases lay between the germline ends. CDR1 SEHNR and CDR2 FQNEAQ come from the germline V gene (reference sequence). The DNA of the CDR3 is TGTGCCAGCAGCTTAGAGGGGCGTACTGGAAACACCATATATTTT. The encoded protein is CASSLEGRTGNTIYF.

The V gene is TRBV5-1, the J gene TRBJ2-3; 8 bases line up with TRBD2. This CDR3 is built from 15 residues. From germline, CDR1 is SGHRS and CDR2 YFSETQ. The trim removed 2 bases at V and 10 bases at J, leaving 12 bases unmatched. The CDR3 spells CASSLAGDPGVPQYF. CDR3 sequence (DNA): TGCGCCAGCAGCTTAGCGGGGGACCCCGGAGTTCCGCAGTATTTT.

This clone occurred once. The chain carries TRBV6-5 and TRBJ2-2, with D possibly matching TRBD2 (5 bases). Trimming took off 4 bases at V and 0 bases at J, with 6 bases between the two ends. CDR1 is MNHEY, CDR2 SVGAGI, per germline. The CDR3 runs 14 residues. The CDR3 protein is CASSWGANTGELFF. CDR3 DNA sequence: TGTGCCAGCAGTTGGGGAGCGAACACCGGGGAGCTGTTTTTT.

The DNA of the CDR3 is TGCGCCAGCAGGCCGGGACTAGCGGTGAATGAGCAGTTCTTC. Its protein is CASRPGLAVNEQFF. The chain recombines TRBV5-1 with TRBJ2-1; TRBD2 matches 11 bases. J lost 7 bases, V lost 5 bases, and 5 bases had no gene match. This CDR3 is built from 14 residues. In germline, CDR1 is SGHRS, CDR2 YFSETQ.

The chain combines TRBV20-1 with TRBJ1-2, with D tentatively TRBD1 (6 bases). Between the trimmed V and J ends, which lost 5 bases and 7 bases, there was a span of 11 bases. Per the germline V gene, CDR1 is DFQATT and CDR2 is SNEGSKA (reference sequence). This CDR3 region has 11 residues. In DNA form, the CDR3 reads TGCAGTGCTGGGGGCGTTTCTGGCTACACCTTC. Translation: CSAGGVSGYTF.

The chain has TRBV5-1 and TRBJ2-7; TRBD1 matches 8 bases. CDR1 and CDR2 from the germline V gene are SGHRS and YFSETQ. V lost 1 base to trimming and J lost 4 bases; unmatched junction nucleotides: 1. The length of the CDR3 is 13 residues. CDR3 sequence: CASSLTGGYEQYF. The DNA for the CDR3 is TGCGCCAGCAGCTTGACAGGGGGATACGAGCAGTACTTC.

This clone was found once. This chain connects TRBV6-5 to TRBJ1-2, with 12 bases matching TRBD1. The ends lost 6 bases at V and 4 bases at J; junction bases unmatched: 6. The germline gives CDR1 MNHEY, CDR2 SVGAGI. This CDR3 contains 15 residues. The CDR3 bases are TGTGCCAGCAGCCCTGGGACAGGGGGCTCCTATGGCTACACCTTC. Its protein product is CASSPGTGGSYGYTF.

The genes are TRBV18 and TRBJ2-7, with 7 bases identical to TRBD2. CDR1 and CDR2 (germline): KGHSH, LQKENI. CDR3 length: 13 amino acids. After removal of 3 bases from V and 7 bases from J, the junction contained 6 bases not matched to a gene. This CDR3 is CASSPNPGGEQYF. The CDR3, as DNA: TGTGCCAGCTCACCGAACCCGGGGGGAGAGCAGTACTTC.

The chain uses TRBV29-1 and TRBJ1-1, with 9 positions matching TRBD1. Germline V lookup: CDR1 SQVTM, CDR2 ANQGSEA. This CDR3 has 15 amino acids. V lost 6 bases and J lost 5; bases outside the gene matches: 13. The CDR3 region has the DNA TGCAGCGTCGAAAACCTACAGGGGGCAAGGACTGAAGCTTTCTTT. It translates to CSVENLQGARTEAFF.

This clone has only a few counts. The rearrangement links TRBV25-1 to TRBJ1-4; D is ambiguous. The CDR3 has 13 residues. V lost 5 bases to trimming and J lost 6 bases, with 10 bases between them. Germline-derived CDR1 and CDR2 are MGHDK and SYGVNS. The CDR3 protein is CASSKIRDEKLFF. CDR3 coding DNA: TGTGCCAGCAGTAAGATCCGGGATGAAAAACTGTTTTTT. Together with reference TRBV25-1 and TRBJ1-4, the CDR3 gives the full variable domain: EADIYQTPRYLVIGTGKKITLECSQTMGHDKMYWYQQDPGMELHLIHYSYGVNSTEKGDLSSESTVSRIRTEHFPLTLESARPSHTSQYLCASSKIRDEKLFFGSGTQLSVL.

The rearrangement links TRBV5-1 to TRBJ2-5, with 8 bases lining up with TRBD2. There are 15 residues in the CDR3. Germline V CDR1 and CDR2: SGHRS, YFSETQ. The J segment lost 5 bases and the V segment lost 4 bases, leaving 10 bases of the junction unmatched. The CDR3 region has the DNA TGCGCCAGCAGCCGGGAGGGGCCCCTACTGGAGACCCAGTACTTC. It yields the protein CASSREGPLLETQYF.

This clone has a handful of counts. The chain uses TRBV7-8 and TRBJ2-7; TRBD2 is a possible D gene (5 bases). CDR3 length equals 16 residues. Trimming pared 5 bases from V and 0 bases from J, leaving 17 bases between. Germline loops: CDR1 SGHVS, CDR2 FQNEAQ. The CDR3 is CASSKRGGTSSYEQYF. DNA for the CDR3: TGTGCCAGCAGCAAAAGAGGCGGCACTAGCTCCTACGAGCAGTACTTC.

This chain uses TRBV27 with TRBJ1-5, with D possibly TRBD1 on 6 matching bases. The CDR3 contains 16 residues. Germline V gene lookup returns CDR1 MNHEY and CDR2 SMNVEV (reference sequence). Trimming left V 2 bases short and J 0 bases short, with 11 bases between. This CDR3 reads CASSLPGQNSNQPQHF. The CDR3 DNA is TGTGCCAGCAGTTTACCCGGACAGAATAGCAATCAGCCCCAGCATTTT.

The genes are TRBV9 and TRBJ2-2; 12 bases agree with TRBD2. Germline V gene lookup returns CDR1 SGDLS and CDR2 YYNGEE. The CDR3 loop spans 15 amino acids. Trimming cost V 3 bases and J 4 bases; bases outside gene matches: 1. CDR3 sequence reads: CASSASGGATGELFF. The CDR3 DNA reads TGTGCCAGCAGCGCTAGCGGGGGGGCCACCGGGGAGCTGTTTTTT.

The J gene is TRBJ1-2, the V gene TRBV7-2; possibly TRBD1 for D (6 bases). This CDR3 has 14 amino acids. Per the germline V gene, CDR1 is SGHTA and CDR2 is FQGNSA. V gave up 5 bases and J gave up 4 bases, with 14 bases separating them. The CDR3 loop reads CASSPFEQGYGYTF. The DNA for the CDR3 is TGTGCCAGCAGCCCCTTTGAACAGGGCTATGGCTACACCTTC.

J is TRBJ2-7 and V is TRBV11-2; D perhaps matches TRBD2 (5 bases). Trimming pared 6 bases from V and 1 base from J, leaving 25 bases between. The germline V gene has CDR1 SGHAT and CDR2 FQNNGV. The CDR3 is 18 residues long. The CDR3 spells CASSSGGFLGRPSYEQYF. The CDR3 DNA sequence: TGTGCCAGCAGTTCAGGAGGTTTCCTGGGGAGACCGTCCTACGAGCAGTACTTC.

The chain links TRBV19 to TRBJ1-2; TRBD1 agrees at 7 bases. This CDR3 spans 16 amino acids. J gave up 9 bases and V 1 base, and 14 bases lay outside the gene matches. Germline CDR1 is LNHDA and CDR2 is SQIVND (reference sequence). CDR3 coding DNA: TGTGCCAGTAGTATAGCTGAGGGACAGATTAGACGAAGCTACACCTTC. Translation gives CASSIAEGQIRRSYTF.

The rearrangement uses TRBV7-9 and TRBJ2-1, with a possible D match to TRBD1 (6 bases). Trimming took 5 bases from V and 8 from J, leaving 13 bases between them. The CDR3 length is 13 residues. From germline, CDR1 is SEHNR and CDR2 FQNEAQ (reference sequence). The CDR3 bases are TGTGCCAGCAGCCCTACTGGGGGCGATGAGCAGTTCTTC. Translated: CASSPTGGDEQFF.